This T cell receptor beta chain comes out of a study of chemoradiotherapy in HPV16-positive cancers. CDR1 and CDR2 (germline): GTSNPN, SVGIG (reference sequence). This CDR3 region has 18 residues. J gave up 6 bases and V 5 bases, and 19 bases lay outside the gene matches. TCRdb keeps only in-frame clones here, not all; method: immunoSEQ multiplex PCR. The repertoire has 9,500 to 12,000 clones, under 80% of them found once; the top ten carry about a third. Sample collection occurred from a patient who underwent chemoradiotherapy. V is TRBV30 and J is TRBJ2-1, with 10 bases lining up with TRBD2. The clonotype was recovered from a human donor with HPV-associated anogenital cancer. The CDR3 is CAWADSGRRRYVVNEQFF. As DNA, the CDR3 is TGTGCCTGGGCGGATAGCGGGAGGAGGAGGTATGTGGTCAATGAGCAGTTCTTC.